The clone carrying this TCR beta chain has more than one count but fewer than ten. Its target is unknown. Germline loops: CDR1 SGHRS, CDR2 YFSETQ. The J segment lost 0 bases and the V segment lost 0 bases, leaving 6 bases of the junction unmatched. This CDR3 is built from 17 residues. The record originates from a study of T-cell memory formation after mild COVID-19. Broader study findings: Certain responding clones were present in pre-infection memory, suggesting participation of cross-reactive memory. For contracting clones, CD4+ ones sat mainly in CM and EM, CD8+ in EMRA. Among clones contracting day 15 to 85, CD4/CD8 was balanced, whereas later expanders leaned CD4+.

Using its own MiXCR run on the 5' RACE reads, TCRdb lists one record per CDR3 protein. The sample holds hundreds of thousands of distinct CDR3 sequences, approximately 15% seen once. The TCR was taken from an adult woman who had mild COVID-19 (a few samples of this study predate the infection). Cell type and time point are not known. The rearrangement uses TRBV5-1 and TRBJ2-3, with TRBD2 matching over 8 bases. Sequenced: PBMCs or a T cell subset sorted from them (not recorded which). CDR3 DNA sequence: TGCGCCAGCAGCTTGGCCCGGACTAGCCCCAGCACAGATACGCAGTATTTT. Encoded protein: CASSLARTSPSTDTQYF.